This is a list of T cell receptor beta chains from one sample in a study of blood T cell repertoires in COVID-19. Some clones are missing from TCRdb's copy, which holds only in-frame ones; the method was immunoSEQ multiplex PCR. The table records approximately 220,000 clones, 80% to 90% of them present only once. The sequencing input was PBMCs or T cells enriched from blood (not recorded which). The receptors were sampled from a woman aged 25-40 years who had been exposed to COVID-19. CDR3s include the opening cysteine and the closing phenylalanine or tryptophan. The D gene is left open where the match is weak. Only part of the rows carry a size: once, few, many, or a class if the clone is expanded.

cdr3_length: 15
v_call: TRBV5-4
j_call: TRBJ2-4
clone_size: .
d_call: .
cdr3_aa: CASSSSGVAKNIQYF
cdr3_nt: TGTGCCAGCAGCTCGTCAGGGGTAGCCAAAAACATTCAGTACTTC

cdr3_length: 14
v_call: TRBV28
j_call: TRBJ2-7
clone_size: once
d_call: TRBD2
cdr3_aa: CATGLAGGLLEQYF
cdr3_nt: TGTGCCACAGGACTAGCGGGGGGGCTCCTCGAGCAGTACTTC

cdr3_length: 14
v_call: TRBV5-1
j_call: TRBJ1-1
clone_size: .
d_call: .
cdr3_aa: CASGKIAANTEAFF
cdr3_nt: TGCGCCAGCGGAAAGATCGCGGCGAACACTGAAGCTTTCTTT

cdr3_length: 11
v_call: TRBV20-1
j_call: TRBJ1-1
clone_size: .
d_call: TRBD1
cdr3_aa: CSAGQGTEAFF
cdr3_nt: TGCAGTGCTGGACAGGGGACTGAAGCTTTCTTT

cdr3_length: 16
v_call: TRBV10-1
j_call: TRBJ2-1
clone_size: .
d_call: TRBD1
cdr3_aa: CASSETTGGSYNEQFF
cdr3_nt: TGCGCCAGCAGTGAGACGACAGGGGGGTCCTACAATGAGCAGTTCTTC

cdr3_length: 13
v_call: TRBV29-1
j_call: TRBJ1-5
clone_size: .
d_call: .
cdr3_aa: CSVCTGLGQPQHF
cdr3_nt: TGCAGCGTTTGCACAGGATTAGGTCAGCCCCAGCATTTT

cdr3_length: 15
v_call: TRBV5-1
j_call: TRBJ2-3
clone_size: large
d_call: TRBD1
cdr3_aa: CASSLDWTGSDTQYF
cdr3_nt: TGCGCCAGCAGCTTGGATTGGACAGGGTCGGATACGCAGTATTTT

cdr3_length: 15
v_call: TRBV2
j_call: TRBJ2-5
clone_size: .
d_call: TRBD2
cdr3_aa: CASRELAGGIETQYF
cdr3_nt: TGTGCCAGCAGGGAACTAGCGGGGGGCATTGAGACCCAGTACTTC

cdr3_length: 14
v_call: TRBV24-1
j_call: TRBJ2-1
clone_size: .
d_call: TRBD2
cdr3_aa: CATSDASSPGGAFF
cdr3_nt: TGTGCCACCAGTGACGCGTCGAGTCCGGGGGGTGCGTTCTTC

cdr3_length: 17
v_call: TRBV10-2
j_call: TRBJ2-7
clone_size: .
d_call: .
cdr3_aa: CASSESGRRHGSYEQYF
cdr3_nt: TGCGCCAGCAGTGAGTCGGGGAGACGCCACGGCTCCTACGAGCAGTACTTC

cdr3_length: 18
v_call: TRBV7-6
j_call: TRBJ2-6
clone_size: .
d_call: .
cdr3_aa: CASSHTLAGSSGANVLTF
cdr3_nt: TGTGCCAGCAGCCATACCCTGGCTGGCAGCTCTGGGGCCAACGTCCTGACTTTC